Below, 16 T cell receptor beta chains from the same sample are listed, as sequenced in a study of identical twins. TCRdb ran MiXCR on the 5' RACE reads and lists one entry per CDR3 protein. The sample contains roughly 770,000 distinct CDR3 sequences, roughly 18% of which appear only once. The same specimen was also included in a second study, on T cells expressing NK-cell markers.

Input material: PBMCs. Receptor source: a woman between 18 and 29 years old in good health.

V and J are TRBV20-1 and TRBJ2-7; D not resolved. CDR1 is DFQATT and CDR2 is SNEGSKA in the germline V gene (reference sequence). Trimming stripped 3 bases from V and 4 bases from J, with 13 bases between. The CDR3 runs 13 residues. CDR3: CSARPSWTYEQYF. The CDR3 bases are TGCAGTGCTAGGCCCAGCTGGACGTACGAGCAGTACTTC.

This chain connects TRBV6-5 to TRBJ2-5, with 7 bases lining up with TRBD1. Trimming at V came to 0 bases and at J to 3 bases, leaving 7 bases not matched to a gene. CDR1 and CDR2 from the germline V gene are MNHEY and SVGAGI. The length of the CDR3 is 16 residues. The CDR3 region is CASSYSASGGKETQYF. The CDR3 region has the DNA TGTGCCAGCAGTTACTCCGCGTCAGGGGGAAAAGAGACCCAGTACTTC.

The chain joins TRBV7-2 to TRBJ2-7, with 10 bases aligning to TRBD2. Trimming removed 3 bases from V and 2 bases from J; junction bases left unmatched: 1. The V gene's germline CDR1 is SGHTA and CDR2 FQGNSA. The CDR3 is 14 amino acids. The CDR3: CASSFTSGAYEQYF. CDR3 nucleotide sequence: TGTGCCAGCAGCTTTACTAGCGGGGCCTACGAGCAGTACTTC. Filled out from reference TRBV7-2 and TRBJ2-7, the complete variable domain reads GAGVSQSPSNKVTEKGKDVELRCDPISGHTALYWYRQSLGQGLEFLIYFQGNSAPDKSGLPSDRFSAERTGGSVSTLTIQRTQQEDSAVYLCASSFTSGAYEQYFGPGTRLTVT.

This clonotype was counted between two and nine times. V and J are TRBV12-3 or TRBV12-4 and TRBJ2-1; D is tentatively TRBD1 or TRBD2 (5 bases each). The CDR3 is made up of 16 amino acids. Trimming pared 8 bases from V and 4 bases from J, leaving 21 bases between. CDR3 DNA: TGTGCCAGCCGTGGAGGATTTCAGGGATCTTACAATGAGCAGTTCTTC. Its translation: CASRGGFQGSYNEQFF.

The V gene is TRBV27, the J gene TRBJ1-5; D perhaps matches TRBD1 (6 bases). CDR1 is MNHEY and CDR2 is SMNVEV in the germline V gene (reference sequence). The CDR3 contains 15 residues. V lost 6 bases to trimming and J lost 6 bases, with 18 bases between them. The CDR3 DNA sequence: TGTGCCAGCAGAAAACAGGGCCGGATAGGTCAGCCCCAGCATTTT. It encodes CASRKQGRIGQPQHF.

The V call is TRBV7-9, the J call TRBJ2-1; 7 bases line up with TRBD2. J was trimmed by 6 bases and V by 4 bases; bases with no gene match: 9. Germline-derived CDR1 and CDR2 are SEHNR and FQNEAQ (reference sequence). The CDR3 is made up of 15 amino acids. CDR3: CASSSGVAGTNEQFF. The CDR3, as DNA: TGTGCCAGCAGCTCCGGGGTAGCGGGTACCAATGAGCAGTTCTTC.

This clonotype was seen more than once but under ten times. The DNA of the CDR3 is TGTGCCAGCAGCGCGGGGGGGCAGGGAAAGGAGACGCAGTATTTT. It is translated as CASSAGGQGKETQYF. This sequence joins TRBV9 and TRBJ2-3, with 8 bases matching TRBD2. The CDR3 runs 15 residues. The J segment lost 9 bases and the V segment lost 3 bases, leaving 12 bases of the junction unmatched. Germline V lookup: CDR1 SGDLS, CDR2 YYNGEE.

The V call is TRBV10-3, the J call TRBJ2-7; D is perhaps TRBD1 or TRBD2 (5 bases each). V lost 4 bases to trimming and J lost 5 bases, with 6 bases between them. The CDR3 loop spans 11 amino acids. CDR1 is ENHRY and CDR2 is SYGVKD in the germline V gene. The CDR3 bases are TGTGCCATCAGTGGGGGACACGAGCAGTACTTC. Its protein product is CAISGGHEQYF.

This chain joins TRBV7-2 and TRBJ2-7, with D possibly being TRBD2 (6 bases). The germline V gene encodes CDR1 SGHTA and CDR2 FQGNSA. CDR3 length: 14 amino acids. Trimming removed 5 bases at V and 6 bases at J, with 17 bases between. CDR3 nucleotides: TGTGCCAGCAGCCGAACACTAGCCCATGTCGAGCAGTACTTC. This translates into CASSRTLAHVEQYF.

V gene TRBV12-3 or TRBV12-4 combines with J gene TRBJ2-5; possible D gene TRBD1, 6 bases. This CDR3 has 15 residues. V was pared by 3 bases and J by 7 bases, with 18 bases between. The CDR3 loop is CASSFPGQSLGTQYF. CDR3 DNA sequence: TGTGCCAGCAGTTTCCCCGGACAGTCCCTGGGGACCCAGTACTTC.

This rearrangement joins TRBV6-2 or TRBV6-3 to TRBJ2-1; D call uncertain. The germline V and J ends were trimmed by 2 bases and 6 bases, with 17 bases remaining between them. The CDR3 spans 16 residues. Germline CDR1 reads MNHEY; CDR2 reads SVGEGT. CDR3 in DNA: TGTGCCAGCAGTTACGGGTCGTCGCAGCACACCAATGAGCAGTTCTTC. Translation gives CASSYGSSQHTNEQFF.

The chain is built from TRBV7-2 and TRBJ2-7; possible D gene TRBD1, 6 bases. V shed 4 bases and J shed 1 base, with 11 bases lying between them. The CDR3 contains 14 residues. In germline, CDR1 is SGHTA, CDR2 FQGNSA. The CDR3 region has the DNA TGTGCCAGCAGCTCCCGGACAGAGTCCTACGAGCAGTACTTC. It encodes CASSSRTESYEQYF.

V is TRBV7-2 and J is TRBJ2-2, with 9 bases fitting TRBD1. V shed 5 bases and J 2 bases; nucleotides not matched to a gene: 3. Germline lookup yields CDR1 SGHTA and CDR2 FQGNSA. This CDR3 has 15 residues. CDR3 coding DNA: TGTGCCAGCAGCCCCACAGGGGGCAACACCGGGGAGCTGTTTTTT. It encodes CASSPTGGNTGELFF.

V and J are TRBV2 and TRBJ2-7, with a weak D call TRBD2 (5 bases). CDR1 is SNHLY, CDR2 FYNNEI, per germline. V was shortened by 7 bases and J by 5 bases, with 15 bases between the two germline ends. The length of the CDR3 is 13 residues. The CDR3 region has the DNA TGTGCCAGCAATTCCGGAGGCCCTCACGAGCAGTACTTC. Translation gives CASNSGGPHEQYF.

V is TRBV12-5 and J is TRBJ2-1; D is unclear. The CDR3 loop spans 17 amino acids. The germline gives CDR1 LGHNT, CDR2 FRNRAP. V lost 2 bases and J 3 bases, leaving 17 bases between the germline ends. CDR3 residues: CASGLTPRHSLYNEQFF. Here the CDR3 DNA reads TGTGCTAGTGGTTTGACCCCCCGACACTCCCTCTACAATGAGCAGTTCTTC.

In this sample, this clonotype turned up once. The chain uses TRBV3-1 and TRBJ2-7, with D unclear. The germline V and J ends were trimmed by 5 bases and 3 bases, with 8 bases remaining between them. The CDR3 contains 12 residues. From germline, CDR1 is LGHDT and CDR2 YNNKEL (reference sequence). The CDR3 nucleotides read TGTGCCAGCAGCTATAAATACTACGAGCAGTACTTC. Protein product: CASSYKYYEQYF.